There are many counts of the clone carrying this TCR beta chain. TCRdb redid the calling of the 5' RACE reads with MiXCR, one entry per CDR3 protein. Of 150,000 or so distinct CDR3 sequences listed, about 7% are singletons. The V and J ends lost 4 bases and 7 bases respectively, with 18 bases between them. CDR3 length equals 14 residues. Germline values: CDR1 SGHRS, CDR2 YFSETQ. The data stem from a study of T cells after yellow fever vaccination. Sample: CD4+ T cells sorted from PBMCs, taken roughly 5 days after the first yellow fever vaccination. This rearrangement joins TRBV5-1 to TRBJ2-7, with D possibly being TRBD1 (5 bases). This sequence was found in a man aged 18 to 30 who received the YFV17D yellow fever vaccine. The chain's CDR3 is CASSNDRPTREQYF. As DNA, the CDR3 is TGCGCCAGCAGCAACGACAGACCCACCCGGGAGCAGTACTTC.